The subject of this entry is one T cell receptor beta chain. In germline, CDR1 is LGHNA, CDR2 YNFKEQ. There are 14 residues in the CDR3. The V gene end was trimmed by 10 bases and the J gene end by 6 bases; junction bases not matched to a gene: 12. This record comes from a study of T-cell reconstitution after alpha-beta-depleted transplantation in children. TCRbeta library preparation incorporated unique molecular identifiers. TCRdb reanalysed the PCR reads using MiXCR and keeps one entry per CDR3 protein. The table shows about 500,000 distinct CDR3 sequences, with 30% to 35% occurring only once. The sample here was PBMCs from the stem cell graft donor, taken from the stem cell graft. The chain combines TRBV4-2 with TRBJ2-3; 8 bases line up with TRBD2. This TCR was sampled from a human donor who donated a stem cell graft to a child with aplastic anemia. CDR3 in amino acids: CATIAGPTGDTQYF. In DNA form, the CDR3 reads TGTGCCACAATAGCGGGGCCCACGGGGGATACGCAGTATTTT.